Each of the 29 T cell receptor beta chains below was sequenced from the same sample in a study of T cell responses to AZD1222 COVID-19 vaccine. Profiling relied on immunoSEQ multiplex PCR, and the TCRdb table lists in-frame clones only, not all of them. The sample consists of tens of thousands of clones, roughly three quarters of them appearing once. Here the sequenced sample was peripheral blood, taken on day 0 of AZD1222 vaccination. Receptor source: an adult in good health.

J is TRBJ2-2 and V is TRBV29-1; 10 nucleotides align to TRBD1. Germline assignment: CDR1 SQVTM and CDR2 ANQGSEA. CDR3 size: 16 residues. The junction had 5 bases not matched to a gene; V was cut back by 0 bases and J by 4 bases. The CDR3 nucleotides read TGCAGCGTTGAAGATATAGGGACAGGGGTCACCGGGGAGCTGTTTTTT. It is translated as CSVEDIGTGVTGELFF.

There are a few counts of this clone. The chain couples TRBV12-3 or TRBV12-4 to TRBJ2-5, with 8 positions matching TRBD2. The CDR3 has 13 amino acids. V dropped 7 bases and J dropped 2; count of bases not matched to a gene: 3. This CDR3 reads CASNRGGQETQYF. In DNA, the CDR3 is TGTGCCAGCAACCGGGGGGGACAAGAGACCCAGTACTTC.

The count of this clone is one. J is TRBJ2-3 and V is TRBV7-2; D gene uncertain. The ends were cut back, 4 bases at V and 4 bases at J, with 12 bases in the middle. The V gene's germline CDR1 is SGHTA and CDR2 FQGNSA. The CDR3 has 14 residues. CDR3 DNA sequence: TGTGCCAGCAGCTCCTCGGGTGCGCCAGATACGCAGTATTTT. This translates into CASSSSGAPDTQYF.

The chain couples TRBV25-1 to TRBJ1-2; D gene uncertain. The CDR3 is made up of 13 amino acids. V was trimmed by 2 bases and J by 3 bases, leaving 7 bases between them. CDR1 is MGHDK, CDR2 SYGVNS, per germline. CDR3 amino acids: CASSEVGDYGYTF. The CDR3 DNA sequence: TGTGCCAGCAGTGAAGTCGGAGACTATGGCTACACCTTC.

The V call is TRBV20-1, the J call TRBJ1-2; D perhaps matches TRBD1 (5 bases). The germline V gene has CDR1 DFQATT and CDR2 SNEGSKA (reference sequence). V gave up 6 bases and J gave up 6 bases, with 5 bases separating them. The length of the CDR3 is 9 residues. The CDR3 sequence: CSAGDGYTF. The CDR3 DNA reads TGCAGTGCAGGGGATGGCTACACCTTC.

The rearrangement links TRBV6-6 to TRBJ1-2; tentatively, D is TRBD1 (6 bases). In germline, CDR1 is MNHNY, CDR2 SVGAGI (reference sequence). V was clipped by 6 bases and J by 7 bases, with 15 bases between them. The CDR3 extends over 13 amino acids. Here the CDR3 DNA reads TGTGCCAGCAGGGGTCCGGGGGCGCTTGGCTACACCTTC. Residues: CASRGPGALGYTF.

This chain joins TRBV29-1 and TRBJ2-7; TRBD2 agrees at 9 bases. Germline lookup yields CDR1 SQVTM and CDR2 ANQGSEA. Trimming removed 7 bases from V and 2 bases from J; junction bases left unmatched: 15. This CDR3 is 16 amino acids long. The CDR3 sequence is CSGVNLSGGLAYEQYF. CDR3 in DNA: TGCAGCGGGGTTAACCTTAGCGGGGGACTTGCCTACGAGCAGTACTTC.

The chain joins TRBV5-4 to TRBJ2-7; D is ambiguous. This CDR3 contains 11 residues. V was clipped by 4 bases and J by 7 bases, with 9 bases between them. CDR1 and CDR2 (germline): SGHNT, YYREEE (reference sequence). The CDR3 nucleotides are TGTGCCAGCAGCCTGACTGGAGAGCAGTACTTC. It translates to CASSLTGEQYF.

The rearrangement uses TRBV14 and TRBJ1-2, with D unresolved. V was clipped by 0 bases and J by 2 bases, with 13 bases between them. CDR1 is SGHDN, CDR2 FVKESK, per germline. This CDR3 is built from 16 residues. The DNA for the CDR3 is TGTGCCAGCAGCCAAGAATATCGTGGGTACAACTATGGCTACACCTTC. Translation gives CASSQEYRGYNYGYTF.

The chain has TRBV6-5 and TRBJ1-2, with 7 nucleotides matching TRBD1. V trimming: 4 bases; J trimming: 3 bases; junction bases outside the gene matches: 11. This CDR3 is built from 16 residues. CDR1 and CDR2 (germline): MNHEY, SVGAGI. The CDR3 loop reads CASSSPPGGSDYGYTF. The DNA for the CDR3 is TGTGCCAGCAGTTCCCCTCCAGGGGGGAGCGACTATGGCTACACCTTC.

The chain combines TRBV7-2 with TRBJ1-2; D is undetermined. In germline, CDR1 is SGHTA, CDR2 FQGNSA. V was pared by 1 base and J by 8 bases, with 11 bases between. The CDR3 has 13 amino acids. The CDR3 loop reads CASSLGGWIGYTF. DNA of the CDR3: TGTGCCAGCAGCTTAGGGGGATGGATCGGCTACACCTTC.

The chain couples TRBV29-1 to TRBJ1-2; 7 positions agree with TRBD1. Germline trimming cut 4 bases from V and 2 bases from J; bases unmatched to any gene: 7. CDR1 and CDR2 from the germline V gene are SQVTM and ANQGSEA. There are 14 residues in the CDR3. The CDR3: CSVGSSTGNYGYTF. In nucleotides, the CDR3 is TGCAGCGTTGGATCGTCGACAGGGAACTATGGCTACACCTTC.

The chain links TRBV7-9 to TRBJ2-3; no reliable D call. The CDR3 extends over 13 amino acids. V lost 1 base to trimming and J lost 6 bases, with 8 bases between them. Looked up from germline, CDR1 is SEHNR and CDR2 is FQNEAQ (reference sequence). The CDR3 spells CASSLETTDTQYF. DNA of the CDR3: TGTGCCAGCAGCTTAGAGACAACGGATACGCAGTATTTT.

This chain uses TRBV27 with TRBJ2-5, with D tentatively TRBD1 (5 bases). Germline assignment: CDR1 MNHEY and CDR2 SMNVEV (reference sequence). This CDR3 has 15 amino acids. Between the trimmed V and J ends, which lost 3 bases and 5 bases, there was a span of 16 bases. The DNA for the CDR3 is TGTGCCAGCAGTTTGTGGCAGGGCGGCGTGGAGACCCAGTACTTC. Translated: CASSLWQGGVETQYF.

The chain links TRBV7-9 to TRBJ2-1; D remains ambiguous. Per germline, CDR1 SEHNR and CDR2 FQNEAQ (reference sequence). V was clipped by 5 bases and J by 9 bases, with 11 bases between them. The CDR3 loop spans 12 amino acids. The DNA of the CDR3 is TGTGCCAGCAGCCCCCCGTATAGTGAGCAGTTCTTC. Its translation is CASSPPYSEQFF.

The sample holds one count of this clone. The V call is TRBV30, the J call TRBJ1-5; no definite D call. The CDR3 has 14 amino acids. The V end was cut by 2 bases, the J end by 0 bases, with 8 bases between. The germline gives CDR1 GTSNPN, CDR2 SVGIG (reference sequence). Here the CDR3 DNA reads TGTGCCTGGAGTCCAGGCTATAGCAATCAGCCCCAGCATTTT. This encodes CAWSPGYSNQPQHF.

The genes are TRBV3-1 (or the pseudogene TRBV3-2) and TRBJ1-1; D remains unclear. CDR1 is LGHDT, CDR2 YNNKEL, per germline (reference sequence). CDR3 length equals 16 residues. V was pared by 2 bases and J by 1 base, with 14 bases between. DNA for the CDR3: TGTGCCAGCAGCCAAAGGGCAGGCAGGACGAACACTGAAGCTTTCTTT. Protein product: CASSQRAGRTNTEAFF.

The V call is TRBV27, the J call TRBJ2-3, with D hard to call. V lost 6 bases and J lost 4, with 14 bases in between. This CDR3 has 14 residues. Per germline, CDR1 MNHEY and CDR2 SMNVEV (reference sequence). Here the CDR3 reads CASRTGSVADTQYF. Here the CDR3 DNA reads TGTGCCAGCAGAACGGGCTCGGTGGCAGATACGCAGTATTTT.

V gene TRBV4-1 combines with J gene TRBJ2-6; 10 nucleotides agree with TRBD1. Germline V gene sequence: CDR1 MGHRA, CDR2 YSYEKL. Losses at the gene ends were 2 bases for V and 4 bases for J; bases not matched to a gene: 5. The CDR3 spans 17 residues. CDR3 DNA sequence: TGCGCCAGCAGCCAAAGACAGGGGGCGCGGGGGGCCAACGTCCTGACTTTC. Amino acids: CASSQRQGARGANVLTF.

V and J are TRBV7-2 and TRBJ1-6; no definite D call. CDR3 length: 16 amino acids. CDR1 is SGHTA and CDR2 is FQGNSA in the germline V gene. Trimming left V 0 bases short and J 6 bases short, with 12 bases between. CDR3 sequence: CASSLAWQEINSPLHF. The DNA of the CDR3 is TGTGCCAGCAGCTTAGCGTGGCAGGAGATTAATTCACCCCTCCACTTT.

This clone was seen more than once but under ten times. The rearrangement joins TRBV4-1 to TRBJ1-4, with a possible D match to TRBD1 (6 bases). This CDR3 has 15 amino acids. The germline CDR1 and CDR2 sequences are MGHRA and YSYEKL. V was clipped by 3 bases and J by 7 bases, with 15 bases between them. Here the CDR3 reads CASSHPTGLIEKLFF. CDR3 in DNA: TGCGCCAGCAGCCATCCGACAGGCCTCATTGAAAAACTGTTTTTT.

The chain joins TRBV6-5 to TRBJ2-7; D might be TRBD1 (6 bases). Trimming removed 5 bases at V and 4 bases at J, with 18 bases between. This CDR3 contains 15 residues. Germline CDR1 MNHEY, CDR2 SVGAGI. The CDR3 DNA sequence: TGTGCCAGCAGTCCCCTCAGGGGAATGAATTACGAGCAGTACTTC. Translation gives CASSPLRGMNYEQYF.

The chain has TRBV19 and TRBJ1-1; 12 bases align to TRBD1. Per germline, CDR1 LNHDA and CDR2 SQIVND (reference sequence). V was clipped by 9 bases and J by 5 bases; unmatched bases: 10. The CDR3 loop spans 15 amino acids. The CDR3, as DNA: TGTGCCAGCAGTTCGGGACAGGGGGCGAGGACTGAAGCTTTCTTT. Translating gives CASSSGQGARTEAFF.

V and J are TRBV5-1 and TRBJ1-3; D gene ambiguous. Germline V gene sequence: CDR1 SGHRS, CDR2 YFSETQ. The V and J ends lost 4 bases and 0 bases respectively, with 11 bases between them. The length of the CDR3 is 15 residues. This chain's CDR3 is CASSPQEYSGNTIYF. The CDR3, as DNA: TGCGCCAGCAGCCCCCAGGAATACTCTGGAAACACCATATATTTT. Variable domain in full (rest from reference TRBV5-1 and TRBJ1-3): KAGVTQTPRYLIKTRGQQVTLSCSPISGHRSVSWYQQTPGQGLQFLFEYFSETQRNKGNFPGRFSGRQFSNSRSEMNVSTLELGDSALYLCASSPQEYSGNTIYFGEGSWLTVV.

The gene calls are TRBV15 and TRBJ1-5; a weak D match, TRBD1 (5 bases). Trimming left V 0 bases short and J 5 bases short, with 8 bases between. Germline V gene lookup returns CDR1 LNHNV and CDR2 YYDKDF (reference sequence). The CDR3 sequence is 14 residues long. The DNA of the CDR3 is TGTGCCACCAGCAGAGATGAAGGGGATCAGCCCCAGCATTTT. This gives the protein CATSRDEGDQPQHF.

The rearrangement links TRBV5-1 to TRBJ1-4; 7 nucleotides match TRBD1. Germline values: CDR1 SGHRS, CDR2 YFSETQ. The CDR3 length is 14 residues. Unmatched junction bases numbered 5, after V lost 3 bases and J lost 6 bases. The CDR3 DNA is TGCGCCAGCAGCTGGACAGGCATCGATGAAAAACTGTTTTTT. Protein sequence: CASSWTGIDEKLFF.

The chain is built from TRBV27 and TRBJ1-2; D perhaps matches TRBD1 (5 bases). CDR1 and CDR2 (germline): MNHEY, SMNVEV (reference sequence). There are 15 residues in the CDR3. Between the trimmed V and J ends, which lost 0 bases and 7 bases, there was a span of 15 bases. The CDR3 coding sequence is TGTGCCAGCAGTTTATCTGGAAAGACGACAGCTGGCTACACCTTC. Translation: CASSLSGKTTAGYTF.

Only a few counts were recorded for this clone. The gene calls are TRBV11-2 and TRBJ1-1; 8 bases fit TRBD1. Germline V lookup: CDR1 SGHAT, CDR2 FQNNGV. V was pared by 5 bases and J by 8 bases, with 7 bases of the junction left unmatched. The CDR3 length is 13 residues. In DNA, the CDR3 is TGTGCCAGCAGCCTCCCCCGACAGGGGGAAGCTTTCTTT. Translation: CASSLPRQGEAFF.

The chain joins TRBV3-1 (or the pseudogene TRBV3-2) to TRBJ1-1, with D possibly matching TRBD1 (5 bases). V dropped 6 bases and J dropped 1 base, with 15 bases sitting between them. The germline gives CDR1 LGHDT, CDR2 YNNKEL (reference sequence). The length of the CDR3 is 15 residues. The CDR3 DNA reads as TGTGCCAGCAGTCGCGGTTCCGGGACGAACACTGAAGCTTTCTTT. Protein sequence: CASSRGSGTNTEAFF.